This T cell receptor (beta chain) was sequenced for a study of blood T cell repertoires in COVID-19. This clone has just one count. Per the original methods: Nucleated cell number was recorded as an estimate derived from reference gene primer amplification. Assay used: immunoSEQ multiplex PCR; TCRdb lists only in-frame clones, some missing. The D gene and trimming were derived from the DNA, and the V and J assignments and clone size from that table. In the table there are roughly 400,000 clones, about 88% of which are singletons. Sequencing was carried out using PBMCs or T cells enriched from blood (not recorded which). This clonotype was sampled from a woman aged 18-30 years who had been exposed to COVID-19.

CDR3 nucleotides: TGTGCCAGCAGCGAGGGGGTCGATGAGCAGTTCTTC. Amino acid sequence: CASSEGVDEQFF. This sequence joins TRBV11-2 and TRBJ2-1; D is perhaps TRBD1 (6 bases). Germline V gene lookup returns CDR1 SGHAT and CDR2 FQNNGV. V lost 5 bases and J lost 8, with 10 bases in between. The CDR3 runs 12 residues.